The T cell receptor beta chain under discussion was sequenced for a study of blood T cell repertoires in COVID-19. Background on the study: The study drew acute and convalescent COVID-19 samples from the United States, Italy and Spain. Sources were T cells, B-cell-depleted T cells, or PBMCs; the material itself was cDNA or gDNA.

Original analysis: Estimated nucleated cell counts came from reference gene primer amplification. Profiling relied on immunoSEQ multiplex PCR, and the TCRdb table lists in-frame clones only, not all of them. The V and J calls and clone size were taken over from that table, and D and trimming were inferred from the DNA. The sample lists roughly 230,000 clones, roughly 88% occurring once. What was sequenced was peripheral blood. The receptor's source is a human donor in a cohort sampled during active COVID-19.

CDR3: CASSFHSGLADNEQFF. CDR3 in DNA: TGTGCCAGTAGTTTCCACTCGGGACTAGCGGACAATGAGCAGTTCTTC. The chain links TRBV19 to TRBJ2-1; 11 bases line up with TRBD2. The CDR3 is made up of 16 amino acids. Germline CDR1 LNHDA, CDR2 SQIVND (reference sequence). The V and J ends lost 5 bases and 5 bases, in that order; junction bases with no gene match: 8.